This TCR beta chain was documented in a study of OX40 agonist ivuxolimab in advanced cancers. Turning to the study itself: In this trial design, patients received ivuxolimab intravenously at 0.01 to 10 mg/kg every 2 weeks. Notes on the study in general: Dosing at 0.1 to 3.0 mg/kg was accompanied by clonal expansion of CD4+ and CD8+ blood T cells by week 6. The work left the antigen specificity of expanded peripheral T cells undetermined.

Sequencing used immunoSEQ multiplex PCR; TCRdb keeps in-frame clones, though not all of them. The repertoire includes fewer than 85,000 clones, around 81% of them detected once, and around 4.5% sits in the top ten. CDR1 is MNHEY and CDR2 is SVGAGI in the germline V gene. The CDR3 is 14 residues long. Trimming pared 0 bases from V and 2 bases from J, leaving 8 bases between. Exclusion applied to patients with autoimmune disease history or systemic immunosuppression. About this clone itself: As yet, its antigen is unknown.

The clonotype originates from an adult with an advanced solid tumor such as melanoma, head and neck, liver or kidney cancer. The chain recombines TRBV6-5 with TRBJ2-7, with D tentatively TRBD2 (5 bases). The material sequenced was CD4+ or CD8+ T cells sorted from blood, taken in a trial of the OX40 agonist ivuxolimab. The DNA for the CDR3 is TGTGCCAGCAGTTACTCGGACTGGGCCTACGAGCAGTACTTC. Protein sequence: CASSYSDWAYEQYF.